The rows below give T cell receptor beta chains drawn from one sample of a study of T cell repertoires in cytomegalovirus infection. MiXCR, run by TCRdb on the reads, gives a single entry per CDR3 protein. Found here are some 180,000 distinct CDR3 sequences, roughly 9% of them singletons; the top ten hold approximately 4.2%. The sample was PBMCs. The receptors originated from a human donor in good health (CMV status not recorded). Some clones in this sample may be carry-over from other donors' samples. The CDR3 runs from the conserved cysteine through the conserved F or W. The D gene is left open where the match is weak. Size tells how often a clone was seen (once, few, many) or the class of an expanded clone, and some rows leave it out.

>TRBV27|TRBD2|TRBJ2-1|many
CASSLSYGGTGFF
TGTGCCAGCAGTCTATCGTACGGGGGGACCGGGTTCTTC
>TRBV7-9|-|TRBJ1-5|many
CASSRSESNQPQHF
TGTGCCAGCAGCCGATCGGAGAGCAATCAGCCCCAGCATTTT
>TRBV7-2|-|TRBJ2-6|medium-sized
CASSLNSLSSGANVLTF
TGTGCCAGCAGCTTAAACAGTCTTAGCTCTGGGGCCAACGTCCTGACTTTC
>TRBV7-9|-|TRBJ2-5|few
CASSLDVRETQYF
TGTGCCAGCAGCTTAGATGTTCGGGAGACCCAGTACTTC
>TRBV7-2|-|TRBJ1-1|many
CASSLQGGDTEAFF
TGTGCCAGCAGCCTACAGGGTGGGGACACTGAAGCTTTCTTT
>TRBV28|TRBD1|TRBJ1-5|few
CASSSPPGGIRSNQPQHF
TGTGCCAGCAGCTCCCCCCCAGGGGGAATAAGAAGCAATCAGCCCCAGCATTTT
>TRBV6-2/TRBV6-3|-|TRBJ2-7|-
CASSYRTGYEQYF
TGTGCCAGCAGTTACCGCACAGGGTACGAGCAGTACTTC
>TRBV28|-|TRBJ1-6|many
CASSWFVQGRDSPLHF
TGTGCCAGCAGTTGGTTCGTCCAGGGTAGGGATTCACCCCTCCACTTT
>TRBV7-2|-|TRBJ1-1|many
CASSLFQGLTEAFF
TGTGCCAGCAGCTTATTCCAGGGGTTAACTGAAGCTTTCTTT
>TRBV6-6|TRBD2|TRBJ2-7|-
CASSYWTGVGGRTNYEQYF
TGTGCCAGCAGTTACTGGACGGGAGTGGGCGGGAGGACAAACTACGAGCAGTACTTC
>TRBV20-1|-|TRBJ2-2|many
CSARDPLIPTGELFF
TGCAGTGCTAGAGATCCGTTGATTCCCACCGGGGAGCTGTTTTTT
>TRBV25-1|-|TRBJ1-6|many
CASSDTPPGAQHSPLHF
TGTGCCAGCAGTGATACACCCCCGGGGGCGCAACATTCACCCCTCCACTTT
>TRBV23-1|TRBD1|TRBJ2-7|many
CASSQLRGDRAPEQYF
TGCGCCAGCAGTCAATTACGCGGGGACAGGGCCCCCGAGCAGTACTTC
>TRBV6-4|TRBD2|TRBJ2-1|many
CASSTIAGSYNEQFF
TGTGCCAGCAGTACAATAGCGGGCAGCTACAATGAGCAGTTCTTC
>TRBV20-1|-|TRBJ2-7|few
CSATKGGSYEQYF
TGCAGTGCTACGAAAGGCGGGTCATACGAGCAGTACTTC
>TRBV28|TRBD2|TRBJ2-5|-
CASSSLWAMAGDSETQYF
TGTGCCAGCAGTTCCCTTTGGGCAATGGCGGGAGATAGCGAGACCCAGTACTTC
>TRBV6-1|-|TRBJ1-2|few
CASSYSPNYGYTF
TGTGCCAGCAGTTATTCACCGAACTATGGCTACACCTTC
>TRBV7-8|-|TRBJ2-2|many
CASSFASSRNTGELFF
TGTGCCAGCAGCTTCGCGTCCAGCCGAAACACCGGGGAGCTGTTTTTT
>TRBV29-1|TRBD1|TRBJ1-2|-
CSVARQGTNYGYTF
TGCAGCGTGGCCCGACAGGGGACTAACTATGGCTACACCTTC
>TRBV5-6|TRBD2|TRBJ2-1|few
CASSLPGLAGRWDEQFF
TGTGCCAGCAGCTTACCGGGACTAGCGGGACGTTGGGATGAGCAGTTCTTC
>TRBV28|TRBD1|TRBJ1-5|many
CASSFPGPGQGAIRNQPQHF
TGTGCCAGCAGTTTCCCCGGCCCCGGACAGGGGGCTATTCGCAATCAGCCCCAGCATTTT
>TRBV7-2|TRBD2|TRBJ2-1|many
CASSLRPGLAGLSYNEQFF
TGTGCCAGCAGCCTCAGACCGGGACTAGCGGGATTATCCTACAATGAGCAGTTCTTC
>TRBV7-2|TRBD2|TRBJ2-1|many
CASSLFSGGNNEQFF
TGTGCCAGCAGCTTGTTTAGCGGGGGCAACAATGAGCAGTTCTTC